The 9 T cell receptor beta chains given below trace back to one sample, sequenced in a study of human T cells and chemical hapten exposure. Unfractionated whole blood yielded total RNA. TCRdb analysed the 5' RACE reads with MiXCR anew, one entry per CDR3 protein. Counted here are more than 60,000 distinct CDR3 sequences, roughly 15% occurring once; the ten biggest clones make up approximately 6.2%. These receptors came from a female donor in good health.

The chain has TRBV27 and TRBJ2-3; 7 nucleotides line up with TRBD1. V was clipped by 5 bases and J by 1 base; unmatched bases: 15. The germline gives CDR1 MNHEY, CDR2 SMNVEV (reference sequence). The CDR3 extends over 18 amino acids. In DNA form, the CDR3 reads TGTGCCAGCAGTCCGATCACTCATTTAGGACAGGGCACAGATACGCAGTATTTT. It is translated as CASSPITHLGQGTDTQYF.

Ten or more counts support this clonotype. This CDR3 reads CASSFGLRDYPYEQYF. DNA of the CDR3: TGCGCCAGCAGCTTTGGCCTCCGGGACTACCCCTACGAGCAGTACTTC. The genes are TRBV5-1 and TRBJ2-7, with 7 bases fitting TRBD2. J gave up 2 bases and V 2 bases, and 10 bases lay outside the gene matches. The CDR3 runs 16 residues. CDR1 SGHRS and CDR2 YFSETQ come from the germline V gene.

The CDR3 nucleotides are TGTGCCAGCAGCCCCAAAGAATACAATGAGCAGTTCTTC. It yields the protein CASSPKEYNEQFF. The V call is TRBV6-5, the J call TRBJ2-1; D is ambiguous. The germline CDR1 and CDR2 sequences are MNHEY and SVGAGI. Deletions cut 6 bases from V and 4 bases from J, with 10 bases between. This CDR3 spans 13 amino acids.

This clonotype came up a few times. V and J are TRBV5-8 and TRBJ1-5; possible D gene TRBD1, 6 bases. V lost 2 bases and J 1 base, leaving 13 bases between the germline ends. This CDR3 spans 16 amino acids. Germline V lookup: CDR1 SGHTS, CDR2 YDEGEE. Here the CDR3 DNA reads TGTGCCAGCAGCTTTAGGCAGGGGACGAGCAATCAGCCCCAGCATTTT. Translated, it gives CASSFRQGTSNQPQHF.

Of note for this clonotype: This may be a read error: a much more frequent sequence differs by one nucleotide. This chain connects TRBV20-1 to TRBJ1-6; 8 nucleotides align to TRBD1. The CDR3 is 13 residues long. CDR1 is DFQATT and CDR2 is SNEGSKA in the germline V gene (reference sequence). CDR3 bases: TGCAGTGCTAGGTCGACAGGGGATTCATCCCTCCACTTT. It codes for CSARSTGDSSLHF.

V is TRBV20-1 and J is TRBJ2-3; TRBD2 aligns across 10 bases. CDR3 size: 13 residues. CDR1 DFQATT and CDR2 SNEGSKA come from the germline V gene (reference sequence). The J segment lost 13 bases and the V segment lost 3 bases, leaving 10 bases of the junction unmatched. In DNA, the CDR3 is TGCAGTGCTAGTGGAACGGGGCTAGCGGGAGAGTATTTT. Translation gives CSASGTGLAGEYF.

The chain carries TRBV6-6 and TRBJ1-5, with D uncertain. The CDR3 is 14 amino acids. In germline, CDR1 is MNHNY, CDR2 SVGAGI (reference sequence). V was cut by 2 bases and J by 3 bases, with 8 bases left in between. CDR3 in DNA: TGTGCCAGCAGTTACCTCAGTTACAATCAGCCCCAGCATTTT. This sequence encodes CASSYLSYNQPQHF.

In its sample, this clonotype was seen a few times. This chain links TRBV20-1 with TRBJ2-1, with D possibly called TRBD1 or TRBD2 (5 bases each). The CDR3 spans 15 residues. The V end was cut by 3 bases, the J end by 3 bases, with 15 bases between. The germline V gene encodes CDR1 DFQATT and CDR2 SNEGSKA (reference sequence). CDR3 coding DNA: TGCAGTGCTAGCGCCGCCGGGACCCGCTACAATGAGCAGTTCTTC. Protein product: CSASAAGTRYNEQFF.

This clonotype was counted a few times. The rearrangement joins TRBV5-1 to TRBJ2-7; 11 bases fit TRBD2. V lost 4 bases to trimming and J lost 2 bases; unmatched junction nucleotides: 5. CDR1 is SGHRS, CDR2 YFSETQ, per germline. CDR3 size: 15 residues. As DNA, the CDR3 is TGCGCCAGCAGCGATACTAGCGGGAGCCCCTACGAGCAGTACTTC. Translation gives CASSDTSGSPYEQYF.